This TCR beta chain was observed in a study of T cells after yellow fever vaccination. This clonotype showed up just a few times. MiXCR was run by TCRdb on the 5' RACE reads, yielding one entry per CDR3 protein. The profile shows approximately 510,000 distinct CDR3 sequences, just over 20% of them singletons. The TCR comes from a young man who received the YFV17D yellow fever vaccine. The material sequenced was PBMCs, taken less than 25 days after the first yellow fever vaccination.

The CDR3 nucleotides are TGCGCCAGCAGCCCCACAGGGGGCGGTGAGTACGAGCAGTACTTC. Its protein is CASSPTGGGEYEQYF. The chain has TRBV5-1 and TRBJ2-7; 9 bases match TRBD1. Trimming at V came to 4 bases and at J to 4 bases, leaving 9 bases not matched to a gene. This CDR3 contains 15 residues. Germline V gives CDR1 SGHRS, CDR2 YFSETQ.